Following are 15 T cell receptor beta chains from one sample sequenced in a study of blood T cell repertoires in COVID-19. The method was immunoSEQ multiplex PCR; TCRdb's version includes in-frame clones alone and lacks a portion of them. The sample lists over 250,000 clones, about 91% occurring once. What was sequenced was PBMCs or T cells enriched from blood (not recorded which). The receptor source for this set is a woman younger than 35 who had recovered from COVID-19.

This sequence joins TRBV7-3 and TRBJ1-2; D gene ambiguous. The CDR3 consists of 15 residues. Germline CDR1 is SGHTA and CDR2 is FQGTGA. V lost 7 bases and J 8 bases, leaving 23 bases between the germline ends. For the CDR3, the DNA is TGTGCCAGCACTTTTGAGCCTCGACTAAGAATCGGCTACACCTTC. Its translation: CASTFEPRLRIGYTF.

J is TRBJ2-4 and V is TRBV7-2, with 7 bases lining up with TRBD2. The CDR3 runs 19 residues. CDR1 SGHTA and CDR2 FQGNSA come from the germline V gene. Germline trimming cut 1 base from V and 3 bases from J; bases unmatched to any gene: 15. The CDR3, as DNA: TGTGCCAGCAGCTTAGTTGGGAGGGGCTTCGGGTCAGGCAAAAACATTCAGTACTTC. Protein sequence: CASSLVGRGFGSGKNIQYF.

V and J are TRBV4-3 and TRBJ1-5; D perhaps matches TRBD1 (6 bases). Trimming shortened V by 1 base and J by 6 bases, and 13 bases separated the two germline ends. This CDR3 comprises 15 residues. Germline loops: CDR1 LGHNA, CDR2 YSLEER. The CDR3 is CASSQGLQGSQPQHF. The CDR3 nucleotides are TGCGCCAGCAGCCAAGGTTTACAGGGAAGTCAGCCCCAGCATTTT.

The V and J genes are TRBV4-2 and TRBJ2-5; a possible D gene is TRBD2 (6 bases). V lost 2 bases to trimming and J lost 5 bases, with 15 bases between them. The CDR3 contains 15 residues. Germline assignment: CDR1 LGHNA and CDR2 YNFKEQ. The CDR3: CASSQNGGRAETQYF. CDR3 DNA: TGTGCCAGCAGCCAAAACGGGGGAAGAGCGGAGACCCAGTACTTC.

This chain connects TRBV9 to TRBJ2-3; perhaps TRBD2 as D (5 bases). Germline CDR1 is SGDLS and CDR2 is YYNGEE. The CDR3 runs 15 residues. V dropped 0 bases and J dropped 4 bases, with 12 bases sitting between them. CDR3 sequence (DNA): TGTGCCAGCAGCGTAGTAGGACTTGCTGCAGATACGCAGTATTTT. As protein: CASSVVGLAADTQYF.

V usage is TRBV2 and J usage is TRBJ1-1; D call uncertain. Germline CDR1 SNHLY, CDR2 FYNNEI. The V end was cut by 8 bases, the J end by 3 bases, with 7 bases between. The length of the CDR3 is 11 residues. The CDR3 sequence is CASRRDTEAFF. CDR3 nucleotides: TGTGCCAGCCGGAGGGACACTGAAGCTTTCTTT.

The chain carries TRBV7-2 and TRBJ1-5, with 8 nucleotides matching TRBD1. CDR3 length: 15 amino acids. CDR1 is SGHTA, CDR2 FQGNSA, per germline. J lost 3 bases, V lost 1 base, and 2 bases had no gene match. The CDR3 protein is CASSLGTGLNQPQHF. Here the CDR3 DNA reads TGTGCCAGCAGCTTAGGGACAGGGCTCAATCAGCCCCAGCATTTT.

Remarks on this clone: Other nucleotide sequences in the sample specify the same CDR3. The V and J genes are TRBV5-1 and TRBJ2-2; 10 bases are a match to TRBD2. The CDR3 totals 16 residues. CDR1 is SGHRS and CDR2 is YFSETQ in the germline V gene. Trimming removed 0 bases from V and 2 bases from J; junction bases left unmatched: 1. CDR3 DNA sequence: TGCGCCAGCAGCTTGGGGACTAGCGGTAACACCGGGGAGCTGTTTTTT. Translating it yields CASSLGTSGNTGELFF.

The chain joins TRBV11-3 to TRBJ2-1; a possible D gene is TRBD2 (6 bases). CDR1 is SGHNT and CDR2 is YENEEA in the germline V gene. Deletions cut 2 bases from V and 0 bases from J, with 8 bases between. The CDR3 runs to 15 residues. In DNA form, the CDR3 reads TGTGCCAGCAGCTTACGGGGGTCCTCCTACAATGAGCAGTTCTTC. It translates to CASSLRGSSYNEQFF.

This chain uses TRBV5-1 with TRBJ2-7, with a possible D match to TRBD1 (6 bases). The CDR3 is made up of 14 amino acids. V lost 0 bases, J lost 2 bases, and 9 bases lay in between. The germline CDR1 and CDR2 sequences are SGHRS and YFSETQ. The CDR3 bases are TGCGCCAGCAGCTTGGCAGGGGATGCCTACGAGCAGTACTTC. Translated, it gives CASSLAGDAYEQYF.

This clone occurred once. This rearrangement joins TRBV27 to TRBJ2-2; 10 bases line up with TRBD2. V gave up 10 bases and J gave up 6 bases; unmatched junction bases: 11. From germline, CDR1 is MNHEY and CDR2 SMNVEV (reference sequence). CDR3 length: 15 amino acids. The CDR3 DNA follows: TGTGCCACCCTGGGTCTAGCGGGAGTCCCCGGGGAGCTGTTTTTT. It specifies CATLGLAGVPGELFF.

The chain joins TRBV29-1 to TRBJ1-1; 10 bases line up with TRBD1. The CDR3 is 13 amino acids. V shed 7 bases and J 1 base; nucleotides not matched to a gene: 3. CDR1 and CDR2 from the germline V gene are SQVTM and ANQGSEA. For the CDR3, the DNA is TGCAGCGGACAGGGGGCCAGGAACACTGAAGCTTTCTTT. Protein: CSGQGARNTEAFF.

The chain is built from TRBV3-1 (or the pseudogene TRBV3-2) and TRBJ1-6; D is unresolved. This CDR3 contains 16 residues. V lost 2 bases to trimming and J lost 0 bases, with 8 bases between them. Germline lookup yields CDR1 LGHDT and CDR2 YNNKEL (reference sequence). CDR3 protein: CASSQPKASYNSPLHF. In nucleotides, the CDR3 is TGTGCCAGCAGCCAACCGAAAGCCTCCTATAATTCACCCCTCCACTTT.

The rearrangement joins TRBV27 to TRBJ2-5, with D possibly matching TRBD2 (5 bases). Per the germline V gene, CDR1 is MNHEY and CDR2 is SMNVEV (reference sequence). CDR3 length: 15 amino acids. Trimming cost V 2 bases and J 4 bases, with 14 bases left between them. CDR3 nucleotide sequence: TGTGCCAGCAGTTTAAGGAGGAGTCCCGGAGAGACCCAGTACTTC. Its translation is CASSLRRSPGETQYF.

This chain connects TRBV7-9 to TRBJ1-1; weak D call: TRBD1 (6 bases). Trimming took 4 bases from V and 6 from J, leaving 12 bases between them. The CDR3 has 13 residues. The germline gives CDR1 SEHNR, CDR2 FQNEAQ (reference sequence). In DNA form, the CDR3 reads TGTGCCAGCAGCTCCACAGGGACCGCTGAAGCTTTCTTT. Translated: CASSSTGTAEAFF.